This TCR beta chain was captured by sequencing in a study of shared clonotypes between healthy human individuals. Notes on the study in general: Having only a few donors restricted how much genetic and exposure-history diversity was captured. What naive subsets generally showed was a larger estimated richness than memory subsets showed.

An assay was performed, and its level was deep. TCRdb keeps only in-frame clones here, not all; method: immunoSEQ multiplex PCR. The sample lists about 600,000 clones; approximately 97% were seen once. A word on this clone: The antigen is not known.

From germline, CDR1 is MGHRA and CDR2 YSYEKL. Trimming cost V 1 base and J 2 bases; bases outside gene matches: 4. This CDR3 has 15 amino acids. The chain is built from TRBV4-1 and TRBJ2-7, with TRBD1 matching over 8 bases. Sequencing used naive CD4+ T cells sorted from blood. Subset of the sample: CD45RA+ positively selected. This clonotype was sampled from a woman in her twenties or thirties in good health. CDR3 coding DNA: TGCGCCAGCAGCCAAGCCAAGGACAGGGCCTACGAGCAGTACTTC. As protein: CASSQAKDRAYEQYF.